This T cell receptor (beta chain) was sequenced in a study of blood T cell repertoires in COVID-19. The trim removed 6 bases at V and 0 bases at J, leaving 8 bases unmatched. The CDR3 is 16 residues long. Germline-derived CDR1 and CDR2 are SEHNR and FQNEAQ (reference sequence). Per the original data handling: Scientists estimated how many nucleated cells there were by amplifying reference gene primers. The protocol was immunoSEQ multiplex PCR, while the TCRdb copy is restricted to in-frame clones and leaves out a portion. That table is the source of V, J and clone size, and D and trimming were worked out from the DNA. In the table there are roughly 250,000 clones, about 89% of which are singletons.

The TCR comes from a man aged 35-49 years who had recovered from COVID-19. The gene calls are TRBV7-9 and TRBJ1-1; 9 bases map to TRBD1. The sample taken for sequencing was peripheral blood. The CDR3 is CASRYPGQGLNTEAFF. The DNA of the CDR3 is TGTGCCAGCAGATACCCGGGACAGGGTTTGAACACTGAAGCTTTCTTT.